This is a list of T cell receptor beta chains from one sample in a study of T cell responses to AZD1222 COVID-19 vaccine. Clones were sequenced by immunoSEQ multiplex PCR, and TCRdb holds only the in-frame ones, with some missing. The repertoire holds roughly 130,000 clones, with around 83% as singletons. Sequenced material: peripheral blood, taken on day 0 of AZD1222 vaccination. Source of these receptors: an adult in good health. CDR3s include the opening cysteine and the closing phenylalanine or tryptophan. The order of the fields is J gene, D gene, clone size, V gene, CDR3 protein, CDR3 DNA. The D gene is left open where the match is weak. The size field is filled for only some rows; it gives once, few, many or a size class.

j_gene: TRBJ1-5
d_gene: TRBD1
abundance: -
v_gene: TRBV15
CDR3aa: CATSRSLSGTGSGQPQHF
CDR3nt: TGTGCCACCAGCAGATCCCTCTCCGGGACAGGGTCAGGTCAGCCCCAGCATTTT

j_gene: TRBJ2-7
d_gene: -
abundance: -
v_gene: TRBV7-9
CDR3aa: CASGTISYEQYF
CDR3nt: TGTGCCAGCGGGACAATCTCCTACGAGCAGTACTTC

j_gene: TRBJ2-3
d_gene: -
abundance: -
v_gene: TRBV5-1
CDR3aa: CASSLQTRKDTQYF
CDR3nt: TGCGCCAGCAGCTTGCAGACTAGAAAAGATACGCAGTATTTT

j_gene: TRBJ1-6
d_gene: TRBD1
abundance: -
v_gene: TRBV19
CDR3aa: CASSTRPGQGTPLHF
CDR3nt: TGTGCCAGTAGTACGAGACCGGGACAGGGAACACCCCTCCACTTT

j_gene: TRBJ1-1
d_gene: TRBD1
abundance: -
v_gene: TRBV7-2
CDR3aa: CASSLGTGINTEAFF
CDR3nt: TGTGCCAGCAGCTTAGGGACAGGGATAAACACTGAAGCTTTCTTT

j_gene: TRBJ2-7
d_gene: -
abundance: -
v_gene: TRBV29-1
CDR3aa: CSVASVYEQYF
CDR3nt: TGCAGCGTTGCGTCCGTCTACGAGCAGTACTTC

j_gene: TRBJ2-3
d_gene: TRBD2
abundance: few
v_gene: TRBV5-4
CDR3aa: CASSMNQLAGKDTQYF
CDR3nt: TGTGCCAGCAGCATGAATCAACTAGCGGGGAAAGATACGCAGTATTTT

j_gene: TRBJ1-2
d_gene: TRBD1
abundance: -
v_gene: TRBV29-1
CDR3aa: CSVTTGFNYGYTF
CDR3nt: TGCAGCGTTACGACAGGGTTCAACTATGGCTACACCTTC

j_gene: TRBJ1-1
d_gene: -
abundance: -
v_gene: TRBV12-3/TRBV12-4
CDR3aa: CASGESAEAFF
CDR3nt: TGTGCCAGCGGAGAATCCGCTGAAGCTTTCTTT

j_gene: TRBJ2-3
d_gene: TRBD2
abundance: once
v_gene: TRBV11-2
CDR3aa: CASSPPPGLAGGRTDTQYF
CDR3nt: TGTGCCAGCAGCCCACCTCCGGGACTAGCGGGAGGTAGGACAGATACGCAGTATTTT

j_gene: TRBJ2-7
d_gene: TRBD1
abundance: -
v_gene: TRBV19
CDR3aa: CASSMRTGREQYF
CDR3nt: TGTGCCAGTAGTATGAGGACAGGGCGCGAGCAGTACTTC

j_gene: TRBJ2-5
d_gene: -
abundance: -
v_gene: TRBV9
CDR3aa: CARSVGRGRGETQYF
CDR3nt: TGTGCCCGCAGCGTCGGGCGGGGGCGGGGGGAGACCCAGTACTTC

j_gene: TRBJ2-1
d_gene: -
abundance: -
v_gene: TRBV6-5
CDR3aa: CASSKKGALGNEQFF
CDR3nt: TGTGCCAGCAGTAAAAAGGGAGCCCTGGGCAATGAGCAGTTCTTC

j_gene: TRBJ2-7
d_gene: -
abundance: medium-sized
v_gene: TRBV6-2/TRBV6-3
CDR3aa: CASSYIAGAAGEQYF
CDR3nt: TGTGCCAGCAGTTACATCGCGGGGGCTGCGGGCGAGCAGTACTTC

j_gene: TRBJ2-2
d_gene: -
abundance: -
v_gene: TRBV28
CDR3aa: CASRTPGQNTGELFF
CDR3nt: TGTGCCAGCAGGACCCCGGGACAGAACACCGGGGAGCTGTTTTTT

j_gene: TRBJ1-3
d_gene: -
abundance: -
v_gene: TRBV19
CDR3aa: CASSWIGLAAGNTIYF
CDR3nt: TGTGCCAGTAGTTGGATAGGTCTTGCTGCTGGAAACACCATATATTTT

j_gene: TRBJ1-1
d_gene: TRBD1
abundance: -
v_gene: TRBV7-3
CDR3aa: CASSPNPIRTGQNTEAFF
CDR3nt: TGTGCCAGCAGCCCAAACCCCATCCGGACAGGGCAGAACACTGAAGCTTTCTTT

j_gene: TRBJ1-2
d_gene: -
abundance: -
v_gene: TRBV6-5
CDR3aa: CASSPTGRDYGYTF
CDR3nt: TGTGCCAGCAGTCCGACGGGACGGGACTATGGCTACACCTTC

j_gene: TRBJ2-5
d_gene: -
abundance: once
v_gene: TRBV24-1
CDR3aa: CATSGSAQYQETQYF
CDR3nt: TGTGCCACCAGTGGGTCGGCCCAATACCAAGAGACCCAGTACTTC

j_gene: TRBJ1-1
d_gene: -
abundance: -
v_gene: TRBV4-1
CDR3aa: CASSQATLGSNTEAFF
CDR3nt: TGCGCCAGCAGCCAAGCCACTTTGGGGAGTAACACTGAAGCTTTCTTT

j_gene: TRBJ1-1
d_gene: TRBD1
abundance: -
v_gene: TRBV6-2/TRBV6-3
CDR3aa: CASSYLDRGTEAFF
CDR3nt: TGTGCCAGCAGTTACCTGGACAGGGGCACTGAAGCTTTCTTT

j_gene: TRBJ2-1
d_gene: -
abundance: -
v_gene: TRBV13
CDR3aa: CASSLDWGSYNEQFF
CDR3nt: TGTGCCAGCAGCTTAGATTGGGGCTCCTACAATGAGCAGTTCTTC

j_gene: TRBJ1-4
d_gene: -
abundance: -
v_gene: TRBV28
CDR3aa: CASSVVGEKLFF
CDR3nt: TGTGCCAGCAGCGTGGTTGGGGAAAAACTGTTTTTT

j_gene: TRBJ1-1
d_gene: -
abundance: -
v_gene: TRBV11-2
CDR3aa: CASSLVWGQVNTEAFF
CDR3nt: TGTGCCAGCAGCTTAGTCTGGGGTCAGGTGAACACTGAAGCTTTCTTT

j_gene: TRBJ2-7
d_gene: -
abundance: -
v_gene: TRBV7-9
CDR3aa: CASSLNSGRAYEQYF
CDR3nt: TGTGCCAGCAGCTTAAACTCGGGCCGAGCCTACGAGCAGTACTTC

j_gene: TRBJ2-5
d_gene: TRBD2
abundance: -
v_gene: TRBV7-2
CDR3aa: CASSLDSAGKTQYF
CDR3nt: TGTGCCAGCAGCTTAGACTCAGCGGGGAAGACCCAGTACTTC

j_gene: TRBJ1-5
d_gene: -
abundance: -
v_gene: TRBV19
CDR3aa: CASSKDPASNQPQHF
CDR3nt: TGTGCCTCCAGTAAGGATCCCGCGAGCAATCAGCCCCAGCATTTT

j_gene: TRBJ2-3
d_gene: TRBD1
abundance: once
v_gene: TRBV27
CDR3aa: CASRSGQPGLDTQYF
CDR3nt: TGTGCCAGCAGATCGGGACAGCCTGGGCTGGATACGCAGTATTTT

j_gene: TRBJ2-4
d_gene: -
abundance: -
v_gene: TRBV5-1
CDR3aa: CASSSDTGGGNIQYF
CDR3nt: TGCGCCAGCAGCTCCGATACAGGTGGGGGAAACATTCAGTACTTC

j_gene: TRBJ2-7
d_gene: -
abundance: -
v_gene: TRBV14
CDR3aa: CASSRRDTGSHEQYF
CDR3nt: TGTGCCAGCAGTCGAAGGGATACAGGGAGTCACGAGCAGTACTTC

j_gene: TRBJ1-1
d_gene: TRBD1
abundance: -
v_gene: TRBV7-9
CDR3aa: CASSYPDRGHLF
CDR3nt: TGTGCCAGCAGCTACCCGGACAGGGGGCACCTCTTT

j_gene: TRBJ2-3
d_gene: -
abundance: once
v_gene: TRBV18
CDR3aa: CASSPQNTDTQYF
CDR3nt: TGTGCCAGCTCACCACAGAACACAGATACGCAGTATTTT

j_gene: TRBJ1-2
d_gene: -
abundance: -
v_gene: TRBV6-2/TRBV6-3
CDR3aa: CASSRGGIGYGYTF
CDR3nt: TGTGCCAGCAGCCGGGGGGGGATCGGCTATGGCTACACCTTC

j_gene: TRBJ1-1
d_gene: -
abundance: -
v_gene: TRBV5-1
CDR3aa: CASSPVLELTEAFF
CDR3nt: TGCGCCAGCAGCCCTGTCTTGGAGCTGACTGAAGCTTTCTTT

j_gene: TRBJ2-2
d_gene: TRBD2
abundance: once
v_gene: TRBV18
CDR3aa: CASSPPLAGETGELFF
CDR3nt: TGTGCCAGCTCACCTCCACTAGCGGGAGAAACCGGGGAGCTGTTTTTT

j_gene: TRBJ1-1
d_gene: -
abundance: -
v_gene: TRBV10-1
CDR3aa: CASPCKDPEAFF
CDR3nt: TGCGCCAGCCCCTGTAAAGACCCTGAAGCTTTCTTT

j_gene: TRBJ1-1
d_gene: -
abundance: -
v_gene: TRBV27
CDR3aa: CASSSADRPKGEAFF
CDR3nt: TGTGCCAGCAGCTCTGCGGACAGACCAAAGGGAGAAGCTTTCTTT

j_gene: TRBJ1-1
d_gene: -
abundance: once
v_gene: TRBV5-1
CDR3aa: CASSQDSGDTEAFF
CDR3nt: TGCGCCAGCAGCCAAGACTCAGGGGACACTGAAGCTTTCTTT

j_gene: TRBJ1-5
d_gene: -
abundance: few
v_gene: TRBV4-2
CDR3aa: CASSQWGGNQPQHF
CDR3nt: TGTGCCAGCAGCCAGTGGGGAGGCAATCAGCCCCAGCATTTT

j_gene: TRBJ1-4
d_gene: -
abundance: few
v_gene: TRBV5-1
CDR3aa: CASRMGLTNEKLFF
CDR3nt: TGCGCCAGCAGAATGGGGTTAACTAATGAAAAACTGTTTTTT

j_gene: TRBJ1-6
d_gene: -
abundance: -
v_gene: TRBV6-1
CDR3aa: CASSEHLQARNSPLHF
CDR3nt: TGTGCCAGCAGTGAACACCTACAGGCCCGGAATTCACCCCTCCACTTT

j_gene: TRBJ2-7
d_gene: TRBD2
abundance: once
v_gene: TRBV7-2
CDR3aa: CASSVTSGYEQYF
CDR3nt: TGTGCCAGCAGCGTGACTAGCGGCTACGAGCAGTACTTC

j_gene: TRBJ1-5
d_gene: -
abundance: -
v_gene: TRBV7-8
CDR3aa: CASSPLGTQPQHF
CDR3nt: TGTGCCAGCAGCCCCTTGGGGACTCAGCCCCAGCATTTT

j_gene: TRBJ2-3
d_gene: -
abundance: -
v_gene: TRBV4-3
CDR3aa: CASSQEARGTQYF
CDR3nt: TGCGCCAGCAGCCAAGAGGCGCGGGGTACGCAGTATTTT

j_gene: TRBJ2-6
d_gene: -
abundance: -
v_gene: TRBV27
CDR3aa: CASSLDGLSGANVLTF
CDR3nt: TGTGCCAGCAGTTTAGACGGACTGTCTGGGGCCAACGTCCTGACTTTC

j_gene: TRBJ2-7
d_gene: -
abundance: -
v_gene: TRBV5-3
CDR3aa: CARSPNRIRSYEQYF
CDR3nt: TGTGCCAGAAGCCCGAACAGGATTAGGTCCTACGAGCAGTACTTC

j_gene: TRBJ1-1
d_gene: -
abundance: -
v_gene: TRBV4-1
CDR3aa: CASSPDWNTEAFF
CDR3nt: TGCGCCAGCAGCCCTGATTGGAACACTGAAGCTTTCTTT

j_gene: TRBJ1-5
d_gene: TRBD1
abundance: -
v_gene: TRBV7-9
CDR3aa: CASSSGGSNQPQHF
CDR3nt: TGTGCCAGCAGCTCAGGGGGTAGCAATCAGCCCCAGCATTTT

j_gene: TRBJ1-2
d_gene: -
abundance: -
v_gene: TRBV19
CDR3aa: CASSEPLFYGYTF
CDR3nt: TGTGCCAGCTCCGAACCTCTCTTCTATGGCTACACCTTC

j_gene: TRBJ1-5
d_gene: -
abundance: -
v_gene: TRBV5-6
CDR3aa: CASSLVGGQGNQPQHF
CDR3nt: TGTGCCAGCAGCTTGGTGGGAGGGCAGGGCAATCAGCCCCAGCATTTT

j_gene: TRBJ2-3
d_gene: -
abundance: -
v_gene: TRBV5-1
CDR3aa: CASSLEFRQTDTQYF
CDR3nt: TGCGCCAGCAGCTTGGAATTCCGACAGACAGATACGCAGTATTTT

j_gene: TRBJ2-4
d_gene: -
abundance: many
v_gene: TRBV6-5
CDR3aa: CASSYSSQVIQYF
CDR3nt: TGTGCCAGCAGTTACTCGAGCCAGGTCATTCAGTACTTC

j_gene: TRBJ2-3
d_gene: -
abundance: -
v_gene: TRBV18
CDR3aa: CASSPRGSGYTDTQYF
CDR3nt: TGTGCCAGCTCACCACGCGGTAGCGGATACACAGATACGCAGTATTTT

j_gene: TRBJ2-7
d_gene: TRBD1
abundance: -
v_gene: TRBV7-9
CDR3aa: CASSLDGTVSYEQYF
CDR3nt: TGTGCCAGCAGCTTAGATGGGACAGTTTCCTACGAGCAGTACTTC

j_gene: TRBJ2-2
d_gene: -
abundance: -
v_gene: TRBV9
CDR3aa: CASSVGGHTGELFF
CDR3nt: TGTGCCAGCAGCGTAGGGGGGCACACCGGGGAGCTGTTTTTT

j_gene: TRBJ1-2
d_gene: -
abundance: -
v_gene: TRBV6-5
CDR3aa: CASRPGTNYGYTF
CDR3nt: TGTGCCAGCAGACCCGGGACCAACTATGGCTACACCTTC

j_gene: TRBJ1-2
d_gene: -
abundance: -
v_gene: TRBV4-3
CDR3aa: CASSQVRGGLGGYTF
CDR3nt: TGCGCCAGCAGCCAAGTTCGTGGGGGGCTGGGAGGCTACACCTTC

j_gene: TRBJ1-4
d_gene: -
abundance: once
v_gene: TRBV29-1
CDR3aa: CSVAVRTTNEKLFF
CDR3nt: TGCAGCGTTGCAGTCCGAACAACTAATGAAAAACTGTTTTTT

j_gene: TRBJ2-7
d_gene: -
abundance: -
v_gene: TRBV9
CDR3aa: CASSVVLSSYEQYF
CDR3nt: TGTGCCAGCAGCGTAGTTTTGAGCTCCTACGAGCAGTACTTC